This TCR beta chain originates from a study of T-cell reconstitution after alpha-beta-depleted transplantation in children. This clonotype turned up a few times. The CDR3 length is 16 residues. From germline, CDR1 is SGHNT and CDR2 YYREEE (reference sequence). The trim removed 6 bases at V and 7 bases at J, leaving 11 bases unmatched. Unique molecular identifiers were incorporated when the TCRbeta library was constructed. TCRdb used MiXCR to reprocess the PCR reads, holding one entry per CDR3 protein. This table holds 490,000 or so distinct CDR3 sequences, under 15% found once. Here the sequenced sample was PBMCs from the stem cell graft donor, taken from the stem cell graft. The chain carries TRBV5-4 and TRBJ2-1; 12 bases are shared with TRBD2. The origin of this receptor is a human donor who donated a stem cell graft to a child with combined immunodeficiency. CDR3 in amino acids: CASNDLAGGLENEQFF. In DNA form, the CDR3 reads TGTGCCAGCAACGACCTAGCGGGGGGGCTTGAGAATGAGCAGTTCTTC.